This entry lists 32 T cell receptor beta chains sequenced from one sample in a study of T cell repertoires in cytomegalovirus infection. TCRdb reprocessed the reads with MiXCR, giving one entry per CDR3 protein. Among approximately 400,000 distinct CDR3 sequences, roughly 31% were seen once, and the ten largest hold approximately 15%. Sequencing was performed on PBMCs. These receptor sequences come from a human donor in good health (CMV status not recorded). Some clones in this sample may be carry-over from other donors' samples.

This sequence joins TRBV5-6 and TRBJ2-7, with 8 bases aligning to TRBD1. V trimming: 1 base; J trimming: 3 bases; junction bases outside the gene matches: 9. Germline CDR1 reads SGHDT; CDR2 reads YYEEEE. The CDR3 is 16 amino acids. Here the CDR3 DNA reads TGTGCCAGCAGCTTGCCAAGACAGGGGACCTTCTACGAGCAGTACTTC. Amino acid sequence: CASSLPRQGTFYEQYF.

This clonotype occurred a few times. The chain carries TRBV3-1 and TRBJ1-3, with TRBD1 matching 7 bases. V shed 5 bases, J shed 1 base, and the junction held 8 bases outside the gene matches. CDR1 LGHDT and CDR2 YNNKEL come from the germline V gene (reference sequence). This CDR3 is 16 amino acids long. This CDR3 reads CASSLRDRLSGNTIYF. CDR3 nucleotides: TGTGCCAGCAGCTTGAGGGACAGACTTTCTGGAAACACCATATATTTT. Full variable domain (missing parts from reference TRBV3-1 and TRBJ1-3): DTAVSQTPKYLVTQMGNDKSIKCEQNLGHDTMYWYKQDSKKFLKIMFSYNNKELIINETVPNRFSPKSPDKAHLNLHINSLELGDSAVYFCASSLRDRLSGNTIYFGEGSWLTVV.

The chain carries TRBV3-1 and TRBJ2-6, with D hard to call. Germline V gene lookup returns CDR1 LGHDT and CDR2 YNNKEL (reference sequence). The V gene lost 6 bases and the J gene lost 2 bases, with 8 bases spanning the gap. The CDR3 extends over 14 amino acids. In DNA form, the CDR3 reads TGTGCCAGCAGGGCTGCGCCTGGGGCCAACGTCCTGACTTTC. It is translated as CASRAAPGANVLTF.

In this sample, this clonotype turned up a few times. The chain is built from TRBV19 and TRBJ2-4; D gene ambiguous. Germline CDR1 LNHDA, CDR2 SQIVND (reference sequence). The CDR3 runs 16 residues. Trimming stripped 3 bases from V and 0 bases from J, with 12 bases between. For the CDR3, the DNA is TGTGCCAGTAGTATGTACCGAAATCTAGCCAAAAACATTCAGTACTTC. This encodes CASSMYRNLAKNIQYF.

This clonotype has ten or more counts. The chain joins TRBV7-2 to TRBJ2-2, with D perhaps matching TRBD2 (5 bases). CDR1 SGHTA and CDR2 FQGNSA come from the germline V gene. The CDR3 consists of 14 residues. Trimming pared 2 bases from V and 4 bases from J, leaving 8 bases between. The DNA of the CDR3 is TGTGCCAGCAGCTTACGGCGGGTCACCGGGGAGCTGTTTTTT. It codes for CASSLRRVTGELFF.

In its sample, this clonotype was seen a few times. The CDR3 reads CASSFAGGVDTEAFF. The DNA for the CDR3 is TGTGCCAGCAGTTTCGCGGGCGGGGTCGACACTGAAGCTTTCTTT. The genes are TRBV12-3 or TRBV12-4 and TRBJ1-1; no definite D call. Between the trimmed V and J ends, which lost 3 bases and 3 bases, there was a span of 14 bases. The CDR3 totals 15 residues.

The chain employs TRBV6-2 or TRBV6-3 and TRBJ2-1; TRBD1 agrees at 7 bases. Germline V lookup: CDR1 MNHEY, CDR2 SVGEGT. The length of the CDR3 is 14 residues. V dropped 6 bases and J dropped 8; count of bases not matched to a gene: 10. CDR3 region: CASRLDRVLDEQFF. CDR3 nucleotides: TGTGCCAGCAGGCTCGACAGGGTTCTCGATGAGCAGTTCTTC.

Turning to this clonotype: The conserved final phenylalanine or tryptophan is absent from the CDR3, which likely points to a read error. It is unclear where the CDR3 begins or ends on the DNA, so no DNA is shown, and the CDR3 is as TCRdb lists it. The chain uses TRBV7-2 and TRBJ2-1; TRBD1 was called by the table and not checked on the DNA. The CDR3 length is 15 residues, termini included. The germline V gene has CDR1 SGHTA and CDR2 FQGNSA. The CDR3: CASSLTTGAYNEQVL.

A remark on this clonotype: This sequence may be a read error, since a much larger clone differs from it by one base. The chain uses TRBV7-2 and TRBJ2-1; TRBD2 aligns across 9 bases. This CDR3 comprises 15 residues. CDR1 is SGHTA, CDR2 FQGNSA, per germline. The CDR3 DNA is TGTGGCAGCACCCGGGGAGCGGGGGGCTACAATGAGCAGTTCTTC. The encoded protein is CGSTRGAGGYNEQFF.

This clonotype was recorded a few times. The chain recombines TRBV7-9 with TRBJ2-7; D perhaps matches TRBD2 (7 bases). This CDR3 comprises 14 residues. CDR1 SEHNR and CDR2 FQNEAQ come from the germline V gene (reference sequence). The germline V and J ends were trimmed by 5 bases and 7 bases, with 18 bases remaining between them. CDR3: CASSQGGGASEQYF. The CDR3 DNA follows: TGTGCCAGCAGCCAAGGAGGGGGGGCGTCTGAGCAGTACTTC.

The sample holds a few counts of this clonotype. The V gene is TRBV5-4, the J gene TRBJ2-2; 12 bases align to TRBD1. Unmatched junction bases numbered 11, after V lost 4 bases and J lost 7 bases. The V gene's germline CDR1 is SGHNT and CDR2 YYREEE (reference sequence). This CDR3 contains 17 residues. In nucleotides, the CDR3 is TGTGCCAGCAGCCCAGGGACAGGGGGCGGAAAGATCGGGGAGCTGTTTTTT. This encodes CASSPGTGGGKIGELFF.

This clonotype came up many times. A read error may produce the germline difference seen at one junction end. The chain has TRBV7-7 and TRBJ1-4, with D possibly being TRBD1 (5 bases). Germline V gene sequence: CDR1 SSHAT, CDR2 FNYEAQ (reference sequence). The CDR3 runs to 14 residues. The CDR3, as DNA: TGTGCTAGCAGCCCAGGGACGGCGGGGGAAAAACTGTTTTTT. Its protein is CASSPGTAGEKLFF.

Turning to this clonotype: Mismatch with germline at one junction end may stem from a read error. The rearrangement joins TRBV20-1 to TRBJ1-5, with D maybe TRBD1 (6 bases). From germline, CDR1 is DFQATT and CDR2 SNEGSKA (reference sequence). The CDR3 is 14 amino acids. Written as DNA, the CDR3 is TGCAGTGCTCGAGAGGGGCAGGGGAGGCAGCCCCAGCATTTT. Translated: CSAREGQGRQPQHF.

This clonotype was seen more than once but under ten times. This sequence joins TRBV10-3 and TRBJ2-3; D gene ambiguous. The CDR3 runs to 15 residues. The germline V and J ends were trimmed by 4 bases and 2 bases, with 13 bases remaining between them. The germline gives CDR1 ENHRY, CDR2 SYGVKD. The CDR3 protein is CAISVQVPFTDTQYF. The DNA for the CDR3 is TGTGCCATCAGTGTCCAGGTCCCCTTCACAGATACGCAGTATTTT.

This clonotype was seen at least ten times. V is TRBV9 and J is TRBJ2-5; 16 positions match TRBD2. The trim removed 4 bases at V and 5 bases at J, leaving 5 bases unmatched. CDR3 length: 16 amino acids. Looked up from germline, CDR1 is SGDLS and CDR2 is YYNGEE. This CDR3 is CASSSGLAGGLETQYF. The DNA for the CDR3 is TGTGCCAGCAGCTCGGGACTAGCGGGGGGGCTGGAGACCCAGTACTTC. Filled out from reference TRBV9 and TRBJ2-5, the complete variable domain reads DSGVTQTPKHLITATGQRVTLRCSPRSGDLSVYWYQQSLDQGLQFLIQYYNGEERAKGNILERFSAQQFPDLHSELNLSSLELGDSALYFCASSSGLAGGLETQYFGPGTRLLVL.

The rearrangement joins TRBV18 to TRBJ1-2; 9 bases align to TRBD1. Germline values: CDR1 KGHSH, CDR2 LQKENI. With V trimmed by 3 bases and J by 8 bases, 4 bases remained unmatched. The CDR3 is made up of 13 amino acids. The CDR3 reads CASSPGQGEGYTF. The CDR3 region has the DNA TGTGCCAGCTCACCGGGACAGGGTGAGGGCTACACCTTC.

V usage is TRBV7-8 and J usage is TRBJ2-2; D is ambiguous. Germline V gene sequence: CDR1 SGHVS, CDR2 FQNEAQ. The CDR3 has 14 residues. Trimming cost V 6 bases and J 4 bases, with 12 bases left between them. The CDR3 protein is CASRPTLGTGELFF. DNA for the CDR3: TGTGCCAGCAGGCCAACACTGGGCACCGGGGAGCTGTTTTTT.

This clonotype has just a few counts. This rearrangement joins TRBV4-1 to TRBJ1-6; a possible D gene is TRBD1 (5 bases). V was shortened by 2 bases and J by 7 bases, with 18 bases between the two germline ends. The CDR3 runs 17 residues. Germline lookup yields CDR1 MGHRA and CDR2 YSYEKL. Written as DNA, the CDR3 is TGCGCCAGCAGCCAACTTCACAAGGGACGGAAGAATTCACCCCTCCACTTT. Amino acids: CASSQLHKGRKNSPLHF.

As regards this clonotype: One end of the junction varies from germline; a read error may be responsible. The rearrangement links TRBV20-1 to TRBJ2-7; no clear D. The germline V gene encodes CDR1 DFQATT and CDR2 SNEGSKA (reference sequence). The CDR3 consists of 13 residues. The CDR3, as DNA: TGCAGGGCCCCGGGCCCCGAGCCCTACGAGCATTACTTC. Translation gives CRAPGPEPYEHYF.

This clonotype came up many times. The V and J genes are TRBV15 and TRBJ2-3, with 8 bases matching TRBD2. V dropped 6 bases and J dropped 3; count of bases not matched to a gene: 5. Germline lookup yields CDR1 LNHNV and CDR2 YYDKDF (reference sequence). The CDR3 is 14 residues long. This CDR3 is CATRSSGETDTQYF. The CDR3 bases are TGTGCCACCAGGAGTAGCGGGGAAACAGATACGCAGTATTTT.

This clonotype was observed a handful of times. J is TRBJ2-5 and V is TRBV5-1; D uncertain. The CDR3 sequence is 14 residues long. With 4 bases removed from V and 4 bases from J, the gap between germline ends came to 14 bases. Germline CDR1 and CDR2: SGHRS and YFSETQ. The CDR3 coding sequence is TGCGCCAGCAGCCTGTTTGTGGGGTCAGAGACCCAGTACTTC. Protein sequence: CASSLFVGSETQYF.

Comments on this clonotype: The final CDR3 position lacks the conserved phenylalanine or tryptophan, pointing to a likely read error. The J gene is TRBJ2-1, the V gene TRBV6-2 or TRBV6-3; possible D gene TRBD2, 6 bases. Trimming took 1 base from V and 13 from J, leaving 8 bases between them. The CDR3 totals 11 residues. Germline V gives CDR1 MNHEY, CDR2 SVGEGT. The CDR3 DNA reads TGTGCCAGCAGTTACTACACTAGCCAGTTCTGC. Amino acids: CASSYYTSQFC.

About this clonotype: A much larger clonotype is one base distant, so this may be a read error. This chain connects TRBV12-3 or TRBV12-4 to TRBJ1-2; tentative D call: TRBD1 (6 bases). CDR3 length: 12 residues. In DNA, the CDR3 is TGTGCCAGCAGCTCCGGGGGCTATGTCTACACCTTC. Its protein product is CASSSGGYVYTF.

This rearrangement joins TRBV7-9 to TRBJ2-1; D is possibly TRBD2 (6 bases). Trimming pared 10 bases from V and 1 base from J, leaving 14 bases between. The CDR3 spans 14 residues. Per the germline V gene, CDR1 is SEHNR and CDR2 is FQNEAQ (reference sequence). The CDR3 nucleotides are TGTGCCACCACCATCGGGGGTTCCTACAATGAGCAGTTCTTC. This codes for CATTIGGSYNEQFF.

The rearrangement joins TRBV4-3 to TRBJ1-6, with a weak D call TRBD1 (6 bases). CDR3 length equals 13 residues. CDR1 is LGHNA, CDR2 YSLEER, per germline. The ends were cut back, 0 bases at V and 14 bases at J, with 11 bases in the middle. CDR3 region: CASSQDLGGTLHF. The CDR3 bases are TGCGCCAGCAGCCAAGATTTAGGGGGAACCCTCCACTTT.

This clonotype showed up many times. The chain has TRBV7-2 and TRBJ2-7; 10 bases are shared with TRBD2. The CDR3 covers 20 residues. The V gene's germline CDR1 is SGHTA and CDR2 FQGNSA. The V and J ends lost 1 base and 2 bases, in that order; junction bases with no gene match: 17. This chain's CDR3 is CASSLVMAPSGGELTYEQYF. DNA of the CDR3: TGTGCCAGCAGCTTAGTCATGGCGCCTAGCGGGGGAGAGTTAACCTACGAGCAGTACTTC.

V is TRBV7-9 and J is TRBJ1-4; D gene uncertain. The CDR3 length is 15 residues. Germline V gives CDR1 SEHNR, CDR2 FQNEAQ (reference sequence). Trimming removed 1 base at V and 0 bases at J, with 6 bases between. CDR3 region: CASSLGDATNEKLFF. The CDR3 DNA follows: TGTGCCAGCAGCTTAGGAGATGCAACTAATGAAAAACTGTTTTTT.

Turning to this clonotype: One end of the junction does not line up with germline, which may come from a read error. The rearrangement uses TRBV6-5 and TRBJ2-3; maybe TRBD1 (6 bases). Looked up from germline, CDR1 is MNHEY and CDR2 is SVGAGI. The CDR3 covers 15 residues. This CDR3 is CDSSEGSGETDTQYF. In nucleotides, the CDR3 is TGTGACAGCAGTGAAGGGTCAGGGGAGACAGATACGCAGTATTTT.

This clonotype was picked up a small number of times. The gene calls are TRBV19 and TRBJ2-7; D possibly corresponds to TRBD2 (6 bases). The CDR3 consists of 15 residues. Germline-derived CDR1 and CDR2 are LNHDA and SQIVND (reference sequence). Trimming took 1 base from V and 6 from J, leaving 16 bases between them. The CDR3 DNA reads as TGTGCCAGTAGTATAGGCCCGGGACTGAACTTCGAGCAGTACTTC. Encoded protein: CASSIGPGLNFEQYF. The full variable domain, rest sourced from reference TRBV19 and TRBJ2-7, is DGGITQSPKYLFRKEGQNVTLSCEQNLNHDAMYWYRQDPGQGLRLIYYSQIVNDFQKGDIAEGYSVSREKKESFPLTVTSAQKNPTAFYLCASSIGPGLNFEQYFGPGTRLTVT.

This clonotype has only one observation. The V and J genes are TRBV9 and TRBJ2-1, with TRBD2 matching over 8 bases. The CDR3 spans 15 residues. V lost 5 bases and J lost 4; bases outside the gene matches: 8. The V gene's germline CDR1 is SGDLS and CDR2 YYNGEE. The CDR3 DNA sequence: TGTGCCAGCAGTGAAACTAGCGGCAGATACAATGAGCAGTTCTTC. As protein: CASSETSGRYNEQFF.

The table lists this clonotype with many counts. CDR3 amino acids: CASRTGVYGYTF. As DNA, the CDR3 is TGTGCCAGCAGGACAGGGGTTTATGGCTACACCTTC. The rearrangement joins TRBV7-2 to TRBJ1-2; 8 bases match TRBD1. This CDR3 is built from 12 residues. Trimming removed 6 bases from V and 5 bases from J; junction bases left unmatched: 2. CDR1 SGHTA and CDR2 FQGNSA come from the germline V gene.

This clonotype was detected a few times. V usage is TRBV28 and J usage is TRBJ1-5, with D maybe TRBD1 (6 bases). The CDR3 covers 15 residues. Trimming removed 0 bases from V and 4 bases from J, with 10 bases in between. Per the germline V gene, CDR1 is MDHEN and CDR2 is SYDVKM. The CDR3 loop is CASSLWGASNQPQHF. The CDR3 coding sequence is TGTGCCAGCAGTTTATGGGGGGCATCGAATCAGCCCCAGCATTTT.